Following are 9 T cell receptor beta chains from one sample sequenced in a study of response to subunit inactivated influenza vaccine. TCRdb re-analysed the RT-PCR reads in MiXCR, keeping a single row per CDR3 protein. Of under 750,000 distinct CDR3 sequences listed, 12% are singletons. Sequences were derived from PBMCs from blood, sampled on the day of vaccination. Receptor source: a man aged 45-60 years who received an inactivated influenza vaccine.

In its sample, this clonotype was seen a few times. The chain couples TRBV12-3 or TRBV12-4 to TRBJ2-1; D gene ambiguous. The CDR3 length is 15 residues. Trimming shortened V by 4 bases and J by 0 bases, and 10 bases separated the two germline ends. The CDR3 is CASSWGTGSYNEQFF. CDR3 nucleotide sequence: TGTGCCAGCAGTTGGGGTACCGGCTCCTACAATGAGCAGTTCTTC.

The chain has TRBV7-2 and TRBJ2-5, with D unresolved. The CDR3 is 14 residues long. In germline, CDR1 is SGHTA, CDR2 FQGNSA. V lost 5 bases, J lost 6 bases, and 16 bases lay in between. The DNA for the CDR3 is TGTGCCAGCAGCACCTACTACTTACCACAGACCCAGTACTTC. Its translation: CASSTYYLPQTQYF.

The chain uses TRBV5-1 and TRBJ2-1; D gene uncertain. Germline-derived CDR1 and CDR2 are SGHRS and YFSETQ. Between the trimmed V and J ends, which lost 1 base and 10 bases, there was a span of 9 bases. This CDR3 is 12 amino acids long. CDR3 sequence reads: CASSLSQAEQFF. CDR3 coding DNA: TGCGCCAGCAGCTTGAGTCAGGCGGAGCAGTTCTTC.

Only a few counts were recorded for this clonotype. The chain joins TRBV19 to TRBJ2-2; no firm D call. CDR1 is LNHDA, CDR2 SQIVND, per germline (reference sequence). This CDR3 comprises 13 residues. The V end lost 10 bases, the J end lost 1 base, and 10 bases lay between the germline ends. This CDR3 reads CATKNKNTGELFF. CDR3 nucleotides: TGTGCCACCAAAAATAAGAACACCGGGGAGCTGTTTTTT.

The J gene is TRBJ2-5, the V gene TRBV3-1; 7 positions agree with TRBD1. Germline loops: CDR1 LGHDT, CDR2 YNNKEL (reference sequence). The trim removed 0 bases at V and 7 bases at J, leaving 8 bases unmatched. CDR3 length equals 15 residues. CDR3 sequence: CASSQDVRGSGTQYF. CDR3 DNA sequence: TGTGCCAGCAGCCAAGATGTCAGGGGGAGCGGGACCCAGTACTTC.

This clonotype was seen many times. The chain couples TRBV7-6 to TRBJ2-3; 7 bases are shared with TRBD1. There are 16 residues in the CDR3. With V trimmed by 1 base and J by 0 bases, 4 bases remained unmatched. The germline V gene has CDR1 SGHVS and CDR2 FNYEAQ. The CDR3 reads CASSLVGRGSTDTQYF. CDR3 coding DNA: TGTGCCAGCAGCTTAGTTGGCAGGGGGAGCACAGATACGCAGTATTTT.

The chain has TRBV4-2 and TRBJ2-5, with 7 bases aligning to TRBD1. This CDR3 comprises 16 residues. The germline V gene has CDR1 LGHNA and CDR2 YNFKEQ. V lost 4 bases, J lost 5 bases, and 13 bases stayed unmatched. As DNA, the CDR3 is TGTGCCAGCAGCCGGGGACGAACAGGGGTGGGGGAGACCCAGTACTTC. As protein: CASSRGRTGVGETQYF.

This clonotype was observed many times. This rearrangement joins TRBV12-3 or TRBV12-4 to TRBJ1-6, with D perhaps matching TRBD1 (5 bases). Trimming removed 6 bases at V and 8 bases at J, with 14 bases between. The CDR3 is made up of 14 amino acids. The CDR3 loop reads CASSPWGNDSPLHF. The CDR3 DNA follows: TGTGCCAGCAGCCCCTGGGGGAATGATTCACCCCTCCACTTT.

The rearrangement uses TRBV11-1 and TRBJ2-2; D gene uncertain. The germline V and J ends were trimmed by 4 bases and 2 bases, with 11 bases remaining between them. The CDR3 sequence is 15 residues long. Per the germline V gene, CDR1 is SGHAT and CDR2 is FQDESV (reference sequence). CDR3 in amino acids: CASSSRFLNTGELFF. The CDR3 DNA sequence: TGTGCCAGCAGCTCCCGTTTTCTTAACACCGGGGAGCTGTTTTTT. Using reference TRBV11-1 and TRBJ2-2 for the parts outside the CDR3, the full variable domain is EAEVAQSPRYKITEKSQAVAFWCDPISGHATLYWYRQILGQGPELLVQFQDESVVDDSQLPKDRFSAERLKGVDSTLKIQPAELGDSAMYLCASSSRFLNTGELFFGEGSRLTVL.